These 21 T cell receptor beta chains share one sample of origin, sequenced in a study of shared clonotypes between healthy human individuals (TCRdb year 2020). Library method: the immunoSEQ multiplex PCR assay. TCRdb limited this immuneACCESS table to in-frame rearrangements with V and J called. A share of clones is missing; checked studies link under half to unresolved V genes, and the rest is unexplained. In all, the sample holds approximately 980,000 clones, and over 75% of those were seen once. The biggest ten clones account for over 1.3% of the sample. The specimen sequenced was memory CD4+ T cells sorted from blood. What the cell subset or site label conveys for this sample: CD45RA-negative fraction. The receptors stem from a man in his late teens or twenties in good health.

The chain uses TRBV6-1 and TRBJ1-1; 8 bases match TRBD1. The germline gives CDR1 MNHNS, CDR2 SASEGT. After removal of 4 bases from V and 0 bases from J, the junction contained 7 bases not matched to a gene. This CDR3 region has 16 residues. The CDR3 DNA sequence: TGTGCCAGCAGTGCAAGGGGGGACAGGTTGAACACTGAAGCTTTCTTT. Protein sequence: CASSARGDRLNTEAFF.

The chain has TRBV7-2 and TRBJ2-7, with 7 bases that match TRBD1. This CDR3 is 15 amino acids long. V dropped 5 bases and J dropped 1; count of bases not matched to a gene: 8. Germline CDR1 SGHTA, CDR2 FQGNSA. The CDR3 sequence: CASSLLGDSSYEQYF. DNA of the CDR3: TGTGCCAGCAGCCTTCTGGGGGACAGTTCCTACGAGCAGTACTTC.

The CDR3 DNA reads as TGTGCCATAGAGCTAGCGGGGGGCTCCTACGAGCAGTACTTC. This translates into CAIELAGGSYEQYF. V is TRBV2 and J is TRBJ2-7, with 11 bases aligning to TRBD2. The CDR3 is made up of 14 amino acids. The V segment lost 10 bases and the J segment 0 bases; nucleotides outside the gene matches: 5. Per germline, CDR1 SNHLY and CDR2 FYNNEI. The variable domain in full, with the rest retrieved from reference TRBV2 and TRBJ2-7, is EPEVTQTPSHQVTQMGQEVILRCVPISNHLYFYWYRQILGQKVEFLVSFYNNEISEKSEIFDDQFSVERPDGSNFTLKIRSTKLEDSAMYFCAIELAGGSYEQYFGPGTRLTVT.

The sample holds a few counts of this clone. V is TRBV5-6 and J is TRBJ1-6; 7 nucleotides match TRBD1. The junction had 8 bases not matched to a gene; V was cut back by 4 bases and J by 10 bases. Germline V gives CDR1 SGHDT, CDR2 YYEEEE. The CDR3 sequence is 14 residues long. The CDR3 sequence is CASSDRQGGSPLHF. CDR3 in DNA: TGTGCCAGCAGCGATCGACAGGGTGGCTCACCCCTCCACTTT. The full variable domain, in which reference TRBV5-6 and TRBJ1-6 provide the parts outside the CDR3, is DAGVTQSPTHLIKTRGQQVTLRCSPKSGHDTVSWYQQALGQGPQFIFQYYEEEERQRGNFPDRFSGHQFPNYSSELNVNALLLGDSALYLCASSDRQGGSPLHFGNGTRLTVT.

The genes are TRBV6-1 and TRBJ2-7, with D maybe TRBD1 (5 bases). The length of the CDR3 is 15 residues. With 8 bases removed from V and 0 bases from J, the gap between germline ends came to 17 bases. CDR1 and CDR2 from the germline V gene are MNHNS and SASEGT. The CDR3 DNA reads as TGTGCCAGCTCTAATTTTCAGGACAACTCCTACGAGCAGTACTTC. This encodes CASSNFQDNSYEQYF.

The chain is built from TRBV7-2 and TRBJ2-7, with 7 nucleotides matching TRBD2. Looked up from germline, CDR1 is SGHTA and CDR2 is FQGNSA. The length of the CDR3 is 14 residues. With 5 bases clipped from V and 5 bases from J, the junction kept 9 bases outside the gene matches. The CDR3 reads CASSETSPDHEQYF. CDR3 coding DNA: TGTGCCAGCAGCGAGACTAGCCCGGACCACGAGCAGTACTTC.

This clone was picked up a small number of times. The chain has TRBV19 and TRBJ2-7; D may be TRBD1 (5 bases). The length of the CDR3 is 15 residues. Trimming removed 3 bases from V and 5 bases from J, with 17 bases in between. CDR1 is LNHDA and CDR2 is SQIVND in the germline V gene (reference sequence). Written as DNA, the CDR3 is TGTGCCAGTAGTATTTCGAAACAGGCGATTAACGAGCAGTACTTC. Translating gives CASSISKQAINEQYF.

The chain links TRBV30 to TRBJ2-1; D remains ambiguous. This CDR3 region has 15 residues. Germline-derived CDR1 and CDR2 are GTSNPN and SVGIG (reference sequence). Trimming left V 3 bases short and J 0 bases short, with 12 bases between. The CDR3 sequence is CAWRWLESSYNEQFF. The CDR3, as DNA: TGTGCCTGGAGGTGGTTGGAGAGCTCCTACAATGAGCAGTTCTTC.

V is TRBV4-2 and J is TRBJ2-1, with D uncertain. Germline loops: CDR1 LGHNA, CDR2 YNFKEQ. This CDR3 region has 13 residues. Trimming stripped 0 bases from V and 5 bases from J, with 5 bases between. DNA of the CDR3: TGTGCCAGCAGCCAAGACGTCGACAATGAGCAGTTCTTC. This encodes CASSQDVDNEQFF.

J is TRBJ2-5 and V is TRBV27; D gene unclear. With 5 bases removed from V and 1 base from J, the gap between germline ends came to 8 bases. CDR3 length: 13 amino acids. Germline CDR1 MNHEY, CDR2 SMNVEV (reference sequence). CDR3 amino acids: CASSIRAQETQYF. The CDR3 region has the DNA TGTGCCAGCAGTATTAGGGCCCAAGAGACCCAGTACTTC.

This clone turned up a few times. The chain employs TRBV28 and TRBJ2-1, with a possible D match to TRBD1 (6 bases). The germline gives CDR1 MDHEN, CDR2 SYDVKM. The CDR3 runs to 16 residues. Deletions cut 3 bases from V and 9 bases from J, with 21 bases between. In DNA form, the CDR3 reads TGTGCCAGCAGTTTGACTTCGGGTGCCCGAGGGGGTGAGCAGTTCTTC. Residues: CASSLTSGARGGEQFF.

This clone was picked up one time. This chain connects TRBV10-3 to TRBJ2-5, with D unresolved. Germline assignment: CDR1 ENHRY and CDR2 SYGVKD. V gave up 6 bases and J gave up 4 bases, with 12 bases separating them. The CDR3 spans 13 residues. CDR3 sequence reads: CAISAQERETQYF. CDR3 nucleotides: TGTGCCATCAGCGCCCAGGAGCGAGAGACCCAGTACTTC.

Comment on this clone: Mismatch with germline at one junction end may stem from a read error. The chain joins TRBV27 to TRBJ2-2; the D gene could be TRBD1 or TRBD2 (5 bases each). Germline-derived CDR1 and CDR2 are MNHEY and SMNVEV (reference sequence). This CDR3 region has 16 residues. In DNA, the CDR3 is TGTGCCAGCAGCCGCCGAGGGGCCACGGACACCGAGGAGCTGTTTTTT. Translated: CASSRRGATDTEELFF.

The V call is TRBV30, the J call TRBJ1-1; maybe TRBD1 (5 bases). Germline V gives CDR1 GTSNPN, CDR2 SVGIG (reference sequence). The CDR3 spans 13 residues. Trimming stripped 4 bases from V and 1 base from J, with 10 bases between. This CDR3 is CAWTRQQNTEAFF. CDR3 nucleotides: TGTGCCTGGACCAGACAGCAGAACACTGAAGCTTTCTTT.

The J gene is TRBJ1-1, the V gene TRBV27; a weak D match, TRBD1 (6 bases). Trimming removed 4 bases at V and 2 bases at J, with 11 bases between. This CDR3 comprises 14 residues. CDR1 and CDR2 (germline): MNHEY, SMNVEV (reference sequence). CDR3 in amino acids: CASSSDRSNTEAFF. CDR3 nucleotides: TGTGCCAGCAGTTCGGACAGATCAAACACTGAAGCTTTCTTT.

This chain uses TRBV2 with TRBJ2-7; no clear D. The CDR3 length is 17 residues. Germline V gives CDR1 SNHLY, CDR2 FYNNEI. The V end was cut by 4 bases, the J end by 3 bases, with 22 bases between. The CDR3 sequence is CASSAPDALGTRYEQYF. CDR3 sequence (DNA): TGTGCCAGCAGTGCCCCAGATGCGCTCGGAACTCGCTACGAGCAGTACTTC.

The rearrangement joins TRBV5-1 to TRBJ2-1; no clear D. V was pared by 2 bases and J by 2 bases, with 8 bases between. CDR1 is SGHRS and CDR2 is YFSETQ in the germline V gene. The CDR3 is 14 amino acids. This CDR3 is CASSLDPAYNEQFF. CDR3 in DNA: TGCGCCAGCAGCTTAGACCCTGCCTACAATGAGCAGTTCTTC. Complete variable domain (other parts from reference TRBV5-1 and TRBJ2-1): KAGVTQTPRYLIKTRGQQVTLSCSPISGHRSVSWYQQTPGQGLQFLFEYFSETQRNKGNFPGRFSGRQFSNSRSEMNVSTLELGDSALYLCASSLDPAYNEQFFGPGTRLTVL.

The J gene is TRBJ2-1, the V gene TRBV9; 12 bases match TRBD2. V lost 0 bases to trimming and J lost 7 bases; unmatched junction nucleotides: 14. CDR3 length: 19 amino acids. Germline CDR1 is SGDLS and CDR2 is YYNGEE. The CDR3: CASSVDGLAGGPGKNEQFF. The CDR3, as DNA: TGTGCCAGCAGCGTAGATGGTCTAGCGGGAGGGCCTGGTAAAAATGAGCAGTTCTTC.

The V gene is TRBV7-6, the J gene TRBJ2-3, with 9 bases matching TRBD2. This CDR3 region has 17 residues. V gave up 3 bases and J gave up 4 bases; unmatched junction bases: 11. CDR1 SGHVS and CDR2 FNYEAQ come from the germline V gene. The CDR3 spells CASSLAGGPFKADTQYF. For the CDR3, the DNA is TGTGCCAGCAGCTTGGCGGGAGGGCCATTTAAGGCAGATACGCAGTATTTT. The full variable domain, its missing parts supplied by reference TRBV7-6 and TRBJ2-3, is GAGVSQSPRYKVTKRGQDVALRCDPISGHVSLYWYRQALGQGPEFLTYFNYEAQQDKSGLPNDRFSAERPEGSISTLTIQRTEQRDSAMYRCASSLAGGPFKADTQYFGPGTRLTVL.

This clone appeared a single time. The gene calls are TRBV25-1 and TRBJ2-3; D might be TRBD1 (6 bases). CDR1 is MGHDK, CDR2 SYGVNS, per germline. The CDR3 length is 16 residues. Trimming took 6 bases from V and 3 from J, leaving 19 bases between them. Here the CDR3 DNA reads TGTGCCAGCAGACCAGTAAAGACAGGAAGGACAGATACGCAGTATTTT. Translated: CASRPVKTGRTDTQYF. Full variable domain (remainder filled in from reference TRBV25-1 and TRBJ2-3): EADIYQTPRYLVIGTGKKITLECSQTMGHDKMYWYQQDPGMELHLIHYSYGVNSTEKGDLSSESTVSRIRTEHFPLTLESARPSHTSQYLCASRPVKTGRTDTQYFGPGTRLTVL.

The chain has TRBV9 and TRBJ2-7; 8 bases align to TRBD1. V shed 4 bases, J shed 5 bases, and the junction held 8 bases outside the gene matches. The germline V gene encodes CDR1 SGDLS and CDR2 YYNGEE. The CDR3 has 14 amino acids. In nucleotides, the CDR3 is TGTGCCAGCAGCCTCCGGACAGGGCTCGACGAGCAGTACTTC. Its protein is CASSLRTGLDEQYF.